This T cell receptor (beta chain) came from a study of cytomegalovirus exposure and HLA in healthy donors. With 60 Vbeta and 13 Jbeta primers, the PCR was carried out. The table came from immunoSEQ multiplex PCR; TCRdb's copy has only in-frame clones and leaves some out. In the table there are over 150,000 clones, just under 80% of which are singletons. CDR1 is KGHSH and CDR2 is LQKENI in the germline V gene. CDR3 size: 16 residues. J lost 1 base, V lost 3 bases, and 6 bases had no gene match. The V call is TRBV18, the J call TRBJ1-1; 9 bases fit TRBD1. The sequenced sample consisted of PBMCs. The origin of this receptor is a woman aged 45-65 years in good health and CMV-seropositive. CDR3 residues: CASSPLDRGRNTEAFF. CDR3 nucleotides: TGTGCCAGCTCACCCTTGGACAGGGGTAGGAACACTGAAGCTTTCTTT.